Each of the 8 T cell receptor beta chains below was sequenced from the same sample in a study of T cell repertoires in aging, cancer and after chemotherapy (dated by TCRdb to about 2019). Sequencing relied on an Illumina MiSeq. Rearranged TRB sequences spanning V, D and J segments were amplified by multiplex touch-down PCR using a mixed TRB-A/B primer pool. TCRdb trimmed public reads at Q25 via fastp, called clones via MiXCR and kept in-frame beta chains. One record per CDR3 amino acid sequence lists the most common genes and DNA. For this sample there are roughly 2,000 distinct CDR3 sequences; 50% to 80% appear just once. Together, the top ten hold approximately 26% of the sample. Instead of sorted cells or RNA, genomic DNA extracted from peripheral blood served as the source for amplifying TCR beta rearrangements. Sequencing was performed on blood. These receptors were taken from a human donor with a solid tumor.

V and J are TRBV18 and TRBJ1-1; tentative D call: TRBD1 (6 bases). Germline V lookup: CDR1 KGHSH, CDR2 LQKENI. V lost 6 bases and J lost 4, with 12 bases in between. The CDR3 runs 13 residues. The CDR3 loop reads CASSGQMITEAFF. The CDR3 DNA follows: TGTGCCAGCTCCGGACAGATGATCACTGAAGCTTTCTTT.

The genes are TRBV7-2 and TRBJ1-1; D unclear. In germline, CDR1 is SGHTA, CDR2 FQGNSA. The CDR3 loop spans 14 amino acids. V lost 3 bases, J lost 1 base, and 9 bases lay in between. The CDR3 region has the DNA TGTGCCAGCAGCTTTTTACAACCGAACACTGAAGCTTTCTTT. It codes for CASSFLQPNTEAFF.

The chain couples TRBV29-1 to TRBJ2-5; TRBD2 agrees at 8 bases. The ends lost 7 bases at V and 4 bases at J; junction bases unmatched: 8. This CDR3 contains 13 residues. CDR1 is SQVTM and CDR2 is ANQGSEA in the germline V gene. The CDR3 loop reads CSAGSGRGETQYF. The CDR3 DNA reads TGCAGCGCCGGGAGCGGGAGAGGAGAGACCCAGTACTTC.

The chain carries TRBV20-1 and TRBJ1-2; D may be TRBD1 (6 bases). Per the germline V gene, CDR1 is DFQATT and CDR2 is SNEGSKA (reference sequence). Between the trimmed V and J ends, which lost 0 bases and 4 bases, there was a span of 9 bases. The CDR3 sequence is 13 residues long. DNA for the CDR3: TGCAGTGCTAGAGAAACAGGGAGCTATGGCTACACCTTC. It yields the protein CSARETGSYGYTF.

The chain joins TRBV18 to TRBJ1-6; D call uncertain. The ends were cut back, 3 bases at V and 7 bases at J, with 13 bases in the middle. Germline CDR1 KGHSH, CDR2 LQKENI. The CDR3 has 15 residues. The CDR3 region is CASSPDPVSNSPLHF. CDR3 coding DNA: TGTGCCAGCTCACCCGACCCCGTGAGCAATTCACCCCTCCACTTT.

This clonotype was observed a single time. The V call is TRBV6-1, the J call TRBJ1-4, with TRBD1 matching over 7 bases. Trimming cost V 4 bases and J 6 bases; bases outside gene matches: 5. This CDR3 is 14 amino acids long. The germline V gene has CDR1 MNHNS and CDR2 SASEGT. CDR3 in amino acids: CASSVDRADEKLFF. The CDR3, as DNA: TGTGCCAGCAGTGTTGACAGGGCGGATGAAAAACTGTTTTTT.

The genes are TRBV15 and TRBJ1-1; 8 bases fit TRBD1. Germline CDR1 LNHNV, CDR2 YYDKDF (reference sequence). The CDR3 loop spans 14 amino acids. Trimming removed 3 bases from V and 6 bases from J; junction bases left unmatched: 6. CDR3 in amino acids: CATSRTVDRAEAFF. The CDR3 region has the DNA TGTGCCACCAGCAGGACTGTGGACAGGGCTGAAGCTTTCTTT.

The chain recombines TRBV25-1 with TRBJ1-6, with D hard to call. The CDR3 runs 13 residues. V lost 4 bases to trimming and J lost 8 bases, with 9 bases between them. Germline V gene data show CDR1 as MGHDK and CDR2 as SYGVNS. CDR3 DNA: TGTGCCAGCAGTGGGACCGAGCATTCACCCCTCCACTTT. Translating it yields CASSGTEHSPLHF.